The sequence of this T cell receptor beta chain was determined in a study of CD8 T cells in Susac syndrome. Findings of the study overall: Only a relatively small number of individuals were included in the TCR sequencing and HLA analysis.

To note about this clonotype: Its antigen is as yet unknown.

Treatment-naive patients with stable or active relapsing-remitting disease served as multiple sclerosis controls. Purification of the CD8+ and CD4+ T cells relied on negative isolation, and TEMRA cells underwent FACS enrichment. The CDR3 totals 14 residues. V was cut by 5 bases and J by 8 bases, with 19 bases left in between. The germline gives CDR1 DFQATT, CDR2 SNEGSKA (reference sequence). When the RNA was reverse transcribed, random hexamers were used with an input of about 0.5 to 1 ug. An immunoSEQ multiplex PCR amplified TCR beta CDR3 over 54 Vbeta and 13 Jbeta. Each CDR3 protein gets one entry after TCRdb re-called the immunoSEQ multiplex PCR reads with MiXCR. The sample yields some 200,000 distinct CDR3 sequences, roughly 96% seen once.

The clonotype comes from a human donor with multiple sclerosis. The chain has TRBV20-1 and TRBJ2-1; weak D call: TRBD1 (5 bases). Material: CD4+ T cells from PBMCs. The CDR3 DNA reads as TGCAGTGCTCGGACGCAGGTAGGGGATCATGAGCAGTTCTTC. Translating gives CSARTQVGDHEQFF.